This entry features one T cell receptor beta chain sequence. The antigen is not known. Every patient's tumor was robustly positive for Merkel cell polyomavirus Large T antigen on immunohistochemistry. Patients had KLL-tetramer+ cells above 0.04% of CD8+ T cells. Generated by immunoSEQ multiplex PCR, the TCRdb table keeps only in-frame clones and is missing some. In the table there are 2,800 or so clones, 84% of which are singletons. The data originate from a study of tumor-infiltrating T cells and Merkel cell polyomavirus. Overall study context: The study examined CD8+ T cells specific for the Merkel cell polyomavirus KLL epitope. Study findings and constraints: Only one viral epitope was studied, missing other Merkel cell polyomavirus epitopes. The study's small sample size is a limitation. MCC-specific survival improved with about 1.8-18% versus about 0-0.15% intratumoral KLL-specific T cells.

The CDR3 loop spans 15 amino acids. The V end lost 2 bases, the J end lost 3 bases, and 11 bases lay between the germline ends. Germline CDR1 MNHNY, CDR2 SVGAGI (reference sequence). What was sequenced was tumor tissue. The TCR was taken from a man in his fifties with Merkel cell carcinoma. This chain joins TRBV6-6 and TRBJ2-4; TRBD2 might be the D (6 bases). CDR3 sequence: CASSYRGSGKNIQYF. The CDR3 coding sequence is TGTGCCAGCAGTTACCGGGGGAGTGGCAAAAACATTCAGTACTTC.